This T cell receptor beta chain was documented in a study of shared clonotypes between healthy human individuals (dated by TCRdb to about 2020). Broadly, across the study: The cohort comprised a couple of women and three men aged 18 to 49 years. Different laboratories and diverse techniques were used to prepare libraries and sequence TCR repertoires, to increase sequencing depth and limit assay-specific biases. To estimate repertoire size and how much clonotype sharing occurs between individuals, the study deeply sequenced the blood TCR repertoires of five healthy adults. Leukapheresis yielded between about 0.94 and 8.9 billion PBMCs per donor. For each donor, three plates each were used for CD4 naive and CD4 memory, two plates were used for CD8 naive, and one plate was used for CD8 memory. The investigation overall reported the following: Only blood was sampled, and tissue TCR repertoires likely differ from those in blood. Estimated clonotype richness was generally larger for naive than for memory subsets. Pairwise subsampling indicated that sequencing depth was expected to affect the degree of clonotype sharing among donors. Roughly 5.2% of naive CD4, 3.5% of naive CD8, approximately 2% of memory CD4, and 0.35% to 0.4% of memory CD8 clonotypes were shared across several donors. The genetic and exposure-history diversity represented was limited by the small number of donors. Clonotypes shared by all four sorted-subset donors showed higher generation probabilities than non-shared clonotypes. Rarefaction of sorted-subset datasets indicated incomplete sequencing despite the large sequencing depth.

Using the deep immunoSEQ assay, TCR CDR3 regions were amplified from genomic DNA by multiplex PCR. Genomic DNA extracted from each cell subset was distributed evenly over all wells of several immunoSEQ 96-well plates, and each plate served as one replicate. Each replicate PCR for sorted subsets received roughly 0.2 ug genomic DNA, equal to some 32,000 T cell genomes. Purified libraries were measured with a Qubit 3.0 fluorometer, size-checked on a Bioanalyzer 2100, and measured again with the KAPA Library Quantification kit. Every immunoSEQ 96-well plate was sequenced on a dedicated single-read 150-cycle Illumina NextSeq 550 flow cell. For the original study's pipeline: Because the immunoSEQ output held only junctional sequences and lacked quality scores, the filtering could not match the filtering applied to full-length reads. To assign V/J genes and CDR3, sequences were annotated against IMGT germline references using PyIR, a Python wrapper for IgBLAST v1.9. Reads were filtered out if the reads had weak V/J assignments (E-value above 1e-6), no CDR3, stop codons, out-of-frame junctions, or ambiguous translated residues. V3J clonotypes were defined by identical inferred V gene, J gene, and CDR3 amino acid sequence. To compute the percentage overlap between repertoires, the number of shared unique clonotypes was divided by the size of the smaller repertoire. RTK rarefaction, the Chao1 estimator, and Recon v2.1 estimates of unobserved clonotypes were used to assess repertoire richness. Generation probabilities for all TCRbeta clonotypes obtained by the gDNA method from several donors were computed using OLGA. TCRdb re-hosts the immuneACCESS table, in-frame sequences only. Its copies lack some clones; in the studies checked, an unresolved V gene accounts for under half of them, and the cause for the rest is not known. For V, J and clone size, that table is used; D and trimming come from the DNA. This sample comprises under 1,900,000 clones, approximately 98.5% of them detected only once. The ten largest clonotypes hold about 0.35% of the sample.

Healthy HIV-negative adults with no recently reported acute infections or vaccinations were included as donors. Only Caucasian adults living in Nashville, Tennessee, USA were represented among the donors. Magnetic negative selection was used to enrich CD4+ T cells, after which naive cells were positively selected on CD45RA and the negative fraction became the memory subset. After blood collection by leukapheresis, PBMCs were isolated using Ficoll-Histopaque density gradient centrifugation and then cryopreserved in the vapor phase of liquid nitrogen. Purity and quantity of every magnetically sorted T cell population were checked by analytical flow cytometry. Genomic DNA was isolated from every sorted fraction and measured by UV absorbance on a Nanodrop 2000c. Of note for this clone: Its antigen is not yet known. No qualities accompany the bases; no much larger clone lies one base away.

The junction shows trimming of 3 bases on V and 2 bases on J, plus 20 bases between the germline ends. The germline V gene sets CDR1 to MGHRA and CDR2 to YSYEKL. Spanning cysteine to phenylalanine, the CDR3 consists of 17 amino acids. Solely the CDR3 DNA is kept, with 51 bases framed from the first base. This receptor was identified in a man aged 25-40 years in good health. This receptor chain uses TRBV4-1 and TRBJ2-7; the D gene assignment is ambiguous. Sequenced input: naive CD4+ T cells sorted from blood. The sample's cell subset or site, from its label and the paper: CD45RA+ positively selected. The DNA reads as follows: TGCGCCAGCAGCCACGACCTCCGGGCAGGCAAAGCCTACGAGCAGTACTTC. This encodes CASSHDLRAGKAYEQYF.